A selection of T cell receptor beta chains follows, all from one sample in a study of Graves' ophthalmopathy and Graves' hyperthyroidism. TCRdb redid the calling of the multiplex PCR reads with MiXCR, one entry per CDR3 protein. The repertoire holds some 170,000 distinct CDR3 sequences, with around two fifths as singletons. Specimen: peripheral blood. These TCRs come from a man aged 30 to 39 with Graves' ophthalmopathy. Each CDR3 is given with its conserved first and last residue. The D gene is left open where the match is weak. Some rows have no size entry. The others give once, few or many, or a class for an expanded clone.

V,J,size,D,DNA,CDR3
TRBV6-2/TRBV6-3,TRBJ2-7,NA,NA,TGTGCCAGCAGTGACAGGCCCTCCTACGAGCAGTACTTC,CASSDRPSYEQYF
TRBV6-1,TRBJ2-7,NA,NA,TGTGCCAGCAGACTCCCCGGGGACGAGCAGTACTTC,CASRLPGDEQYF
TRBV6-1,TRBJ1-5,once,NA,TGTGCCAGCAGTGCTCGGACCGAAAATCAGCCCCAGCATTTT,CASSARTENQPQHF
TRBV27,TRBJ2-5,many,TRBD2,TGTGCCAGCAGACCGGGACTAGCGGGACGGGAGACCCAGTACTTC,CASRPGLAGRETQYF
TRBV28,TRBJ2-7,many,TRBD2,TGTGCCAGCAGTTCCCCCAGCGGGAGGGCCTACGAGCAGTACTTC,CASSSPSGRAYEQYF
TRBV12-3/TRBV12-4,TRBJ2-1,many,TRBD2,TGTGCCAGCAGCAGGACTAGTAAGGACAATGAGCAGTTCTTC,CASSRTSKDNEQFF
TRBV28,TRBJ2-7,many,NA,TGTGCCAGCAGCTCCCGAGCGTTGGGACCGAGGACGACCTACGAGCAGTACTTC,CASSSRALGPRTTYEQYF
TRBV20-1,TRBJ1-6,NA,NA,TGCAGTGCAACCGACCGGGGGCCCCTCCACTTT,CSATDRGPLHF
TRBV6-5,TRBJ1-6,many,TRBD1,TGTGCCAGCAGTTACACAAGGACAGGGGGAAGTTCACCCCTCCACTTT,CASSYTRTGGSSPLHF
TRBV30,TRBJ2-7,many,NA,TGTGCCTGGAGTGTATCGATAGAGCAGTACTTC,CAWSVSIEQYF
TRBV12-3/TRBV12-4,TRBJ1-1,NA,NA,TGTGCCAGCAGTTTAACCCGCGAGAACACTGAAGCTTTCTTT,CASSLTRENTEAFF
TRBV12-3/TRBV12-4,TRBJ1-1,NA,NA,TGTGCCAGCAGTTTACTGCAGGTGAACACTGAAGCTTTCTTT,CASSLLQVNTEAFF
TRBV28,TRBJ1-2,many,NA,TGTGCCGGCACTCTGGGAGGACGGACTAACTATGGCTACACCTTC,CAGTLGGRTNYGYTF
TRBV28,TRBJ2-4,NA,NA,TGTGCCAGCAGTTTACTCCAAAACATTCAGTACTTC,CASSLLQNIQYF
TRBV12-3/TRBV12-4,TRBJ1-5,many,NA,TGTGCCAGCAGTTTAGGGGACTATCAGCCCCAGCATTTT,CASSLGDYQPQHF
TRBV4-1,TRBJ1-1,many,NA,TGCGCCAGCAGCAAAAGGGGTGGGAACACTGAAGCTTTCTTT,CASSKRGGNTEAFF
TRBV12-5,TRBJ1-5,NA,NA,TGTGCTAGTGGTTCCCTTTCAGTTGGCACCGGATTTCATCAGCCCCAGCATTTT,CASGSLSVGTGFHQPQHF
TRBV6-2/TRBV6-3,TRBJ2-3,many,NA,TGTGCCAGCAGTTACACCCTCCGGGATACGCAGTATTTT,CASSYTLRDTQYF
TRBV28,TRBJ1-2,NA,NA,TGTGCCAGCAGAAAAGGGGGGGGCAGGGAGTATGGCTACACCTTC,CASRKGGGREYGYTF
TRBV6-4,TRBJ1-1,many,NA,TGTGCCACCAGACCGGAGACTGAAGCTTTCTTT,CATRPETEAFF
TRBV28,TRBJ2-7,many,NA,TGTGCCAGCAGCCAAGGGGGGGCGGATAACTACGAGCAGTACTTC,CASSQGGADNYEQYF
TRBV20-1,TRBJ2-7,many,TRBD2,TGCAGTGCCCCGGGGGAGGGACGCTACGAGCAGTACTTC,CSAPGEGRYEQYF
TRBV11-2,TRBJ2-5,NA,NA,TGTGCCAGCAGCCCCTGGGACGGCCCCCAAGAGACCCAGTACTTC,CASSPWDGPQETQYF
TRBV27,TRBJ2-7,many,NA,TGTGCCAGCACCCCCTTGGGGATAGGAGGCCTTGGGGAGCAGTACTTC,CASTPLGIGGLGEQYF
TRBV12-3/TRBV12-4,TRBJ1-2,NA,TRBD1,TGTGCCAGCAGTCCCCAGACAGGGGCTATATCGGGCTACACCTTC,CASSPQTGAISGYTF
TRBV27,TRBJ2-7,many,NA,TGTGCCAGCAGTCCCCGTTTGGCAGCCCCCTACGAGCAGTACTTC,CASSPRLAAPYEQYF
TRBV20-1,TRBJ1-5,many,TRBD1,TGCAGTGCCAGGACAGGGAATAGCAATCAGCCCCAGCATTTT,CSARTGNSNQPQHF
TRBV11-2,TRBJ1-1,many,NA,TGTGCCAGCAGCTTAGATTTCCAGGGCGGCACTGAAGCTTTCTTT,CASSLDFQGGTEAFF